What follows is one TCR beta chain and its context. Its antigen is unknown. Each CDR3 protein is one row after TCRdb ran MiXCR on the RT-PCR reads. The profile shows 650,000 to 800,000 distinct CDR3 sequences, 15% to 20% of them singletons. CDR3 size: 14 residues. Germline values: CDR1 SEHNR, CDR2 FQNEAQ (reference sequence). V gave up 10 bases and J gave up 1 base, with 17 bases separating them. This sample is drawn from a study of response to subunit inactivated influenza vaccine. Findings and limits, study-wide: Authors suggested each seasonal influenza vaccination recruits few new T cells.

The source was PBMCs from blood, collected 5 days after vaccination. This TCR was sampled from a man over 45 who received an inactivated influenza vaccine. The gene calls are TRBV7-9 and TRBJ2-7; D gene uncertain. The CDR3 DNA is TGTGCCATCGATGGGCAGGCCGGTTCCTACGAGCAGTACTTC. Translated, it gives CAIDGQAGSYEQYF. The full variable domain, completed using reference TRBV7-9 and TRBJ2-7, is DTGVSQNPRHKITKRGQNVTFRCDPISEHNRLYWYRQTLGQGPEFLTYFQNEAQLEKSRLLSDRFSAERPKGSFSTLEIQRTEQGDSAMYLCAIDGQAGSYEQYFGPGTRLTVT.